The next 6 T cell receptor beta chains were all read from a single sample in a study of blood T cell repertoires in COVID-19. Clones were read by immunoSEQ multiplex PCR, and TCRdb kept only the in-frame ones, dropping some. Of 70,000 to 85,000 clones listed, over 75% are singletons. The sample was peripheral blood. These receptors all come from a human donor in a cohort sampled during active COVID-19.

J is TRBJ2-3 and V is TRBV6-5; tentatively, D is TRBD2 (7 bases). CDR1 is MNHEY and CDR2 is SVGAGI in the germline V gene. The germline V and J ends were trimmed by 8 bases and 1 base, with 13 bases remaining between them. CDR3 length: 14 residues. The CDR3, as DNA: TGTGCCAGCCGGGGGGCAGGGGGCACAGATACGCAGTATTTT. This gives the protein CASRGAGGTDTQYF.

V and J are TRBV6-6 and TRBJ2-5; the match to TRBD2 covers 7 bases. The CDR3 runs 16 residues. Germline V gene sequence: CDR1 MNHNY, CDR2 SVGAGI (reference sequence). Trimming removed 0 bases from V and 5 bases from J; junction bases left unmatched: 9. As DNA, the CDR3 is TGTGCCAGCAGTTACTCGTCGACTAGCTGGGAGGAGACCCAGTACTTC. Translation gives CASSYSSTSWEETQYF.

This rearrangement joins TRBV30 to TRBJ2-1; 9 nucleotides align to TRBD2. The J segment lost 0 bases and the V segment lost 3 bases, leaving 6 bases of the junction unmatched. Germline V lookup: CDR1 GTSNPN, CDR2 SVGIG (reference sequence). This CDR3 region has 16 residues. The CDR3 protein is CAWSPPSGVSYNEQFF. In nucleotides, the CDR3 is TGTGCCTGGAGCCCCCCTAGCGGGGTCTCCTACAATGAGCAGTTCTTC. Full variable domain (remainder filled in from reference TRBV30 and TRBJ2-1): SQTIHQWPATLVQPVGSPLSLECTVEGTSNPNLYWYRQAAGRGLQLLFYSVGIGQISSEVPQNLSASRPQDRQFILSSKKLLLSDSGFYLCAWSPPSGVSYNEQFFGPGTRLTVL.

The V call is TRBV7-2, the J call TRBJ2-4, with a tentative D call TRBD2 (5 bases). V was pared by 3 bases and J by 3 bases, with 15 bases between. CDR3 length: 16 amino acids. Germline CDR1 and CDR2: SGHTA and FQGNSA. DNA for the CDR3: TGTGCCAGCAGCTTGGTTCCGCCGGGGATCAAAAACATTCAGTACTTC. This codes for CASSLVPPGIKNIQYF. Looking up the rest from reference TRBV7-2 and TRBJ2-4 gives the full variable domain: GAGVSQSPSNKVTEKGKDVELRCDPISGHTALYWYRQSLGQGLEFLIYFQGNSAPDKSGLPSDRFSAERTGGSVSTLTIQRTQQEDSAVYLCASSLVPPGIKNIQYFGAGTRLSVL.

This clone was picked up a small number of times. This chain joins TRBV7-9 and TRBJ2-1; TRBD2 agrees at 8 bases. CDR3 length: 14 amino acids. Germline CDR1 reads SEHNR; CDR2 reads FQNEAQ (reference sequence). V lost 5 bases, J lost 6 bases, and 6 bases stayed unmatched. CDR3 region: CASSLLRGANEQFF. CDR3 bases: TGTGCCAGCAGCCTTCTGCGGGGGGCCAATGAGCAGTTCTTC.

The chain uses TRBV19 and TRBJ1-1; D gene ambiguous. The CDR3 spans 16 residues. Trimming pared 1 base from V and 0 bases from J, leaving 12 bases between. Germline V gene sequence: CDR1 LNHDA, CDR2 SQIVND (reference sequence). This CDR3 reads CASSIGKSGLNTEAFF. The CDR3 DNA follows: TGTGCCAGTAGTATAGGGAAGAGTGGGCTGAACACTGAAGCTTTCTTT.